The 13 T cell receptor beta chains in this list originate from one sample, sequenced in a study of T-cell memory formation after mild COVID-19. TCRdb re-called the 5' RACE reads through MiXCR, storing one row per CDR3 protein. The sample contains 150,000 to 200,000 distinct CDR3 sequences, roughly 10% of which appear only once. The specimen was PBMCs or a T cell subset sorted from them (not recorded which). These receptors originate from a man younger than 35 who had mild COVID-19 (a few samples of this study predate the infection). Cell type and time point are not known.

This sequence joins TRBV4-1 and TRBJ2-1, with D tentatively TRBD2 (5 bases). The germline V and J ends were trimmed by 0 bases and 9 bases, with 9 bases remaining between them. CDR3 size: 13 residues. The germline gives CDR1 MGHRA, CDR2 YSYEKL. The CDR3 spells CASSQDDGSEQFF. The CDR3 region has the DNA TGCGCCAGCAGCCAAGATGATGGGAGTGAGCAGTTCTTC.

This clonotype was counted only a few times. V usage is TRBV5-1 and J usage is TRBJ2-2; D ambiguous. Trimming took off 4 bases at V and 7 bases at J, with 14 bases between the two ends. CDR3 size: 14 residues. CDR1 and CDR2 (germline): SGHRS, YFSETQ. The CDR3 here is CASSGALVDGELFF. Written as DNA, the CDR3 is TGCGCCAGCAGCGGAGCGTTGGTGGACGGGGAGCTGTTTTTT.

This clonotype was seen a few times. This chain uses TRBV12-3 or TRBV12-4 with TRBJ2-1; 8 bases fit TRBD2. V lost 6 bases, J lost 14 bases, and 9 bases stayed unmatched. This CDR3 has 12 amino acids. CDR3 bases: TGTGCCAGCAGCGCTACGGGGGGGGTGGAGTTCTTC. Translating gives CASSATGGVEFF.

This clonotype was counted between two and nine times. The CDR3 loop reads CASSYDRVAYEQYV. CDR3 DNA sequence: TGTGCCAGCAGTTATGACCGGGTCGCCTACGAGCAGTACGTC. The rearrangement uses TRBV6-1 and TRBJ2-7; D call uncertain. Germline V gene sequence: CDR1 MNHNS, CDR2 SASEGT. V dropped 5 bases and J dropped 2 bases, with 13 bases sitting between them. This CDR3 comprises 14 residues.

This chain uses TRBV24-1 with TRBJ2-2, with TRBD1 as a possible D gene (6 bases). The germline CDR1 and CDR2 sequences are KGHDR and SFDVKD. The CDR3 is made up of 14 amino acids. The V and J ends lost 7 bases and 6 bases respectively, with 14 bases between them. CDR3 amino acids: CATSLQGRAGELFF. The CDR3 region has the DNA TGTGCCACCAGCCTACAGGGAAGGGCCGGGGAGCTGTTTTTT.

At least ten counts were recorded for this clonotype. The rearrangement links TRBV10-3 to TRBJ1-2, with TRBD1 matching 10 bases. Germline V lookup: CDR1 ENHRY, CDR2 SYGVKD. This CDR3 is built from 13 residues. The trim removed 10 bases at V and 2 bases at J, leaving 4 bases unmatched. In DNA, the CDR3 is TGTGCCAGCGGGACAGGGGAAAACTATGGCTACACCTTC. Protein product: CASGTGENYGYTF.

There are a few counts of this clonotype. V and J are TRBV6-6 and TRBJ2-1; D may be TRBD2 (6 bases). V was pared by 0 bases and J by 7 bases, with 10 bases between. This CDR3 contains 14 residues. Germline CDR1 and CDR2: MNHNY and SVGAGI (reference sequence). The CDR3 region has the DNA TGTGCCAGCAGTTACTCGGGGGGTAGAAATGAGCAGTTCTTC. It specifies CASSYSGGRNEQFF.

This rearrangement joins TRBV15 to TRBJ2-2; maybe TRBD1 (5 bases). V was pared by 0 bases and J by 6 bases, with 14 bases between. From germline, CDR1 is LNHNV and CDR2 YYDKDF (reference sequence). The CDR3 totals 16 residues. The CDR3 spells CATSRDPGILAGELFF. The CDR3 region has the DNA TGTGCCACCAGCAGAGATCCAGGGATCTTAGCCGGGGAGCTGTTTTTT. Full variable domain (remainder filled in from reference TRBV15 and TRBJ2-2): DAMVIQNPRYQVTQFGKPVTLSCSQTLNHNVMYWYQQKSSQAPKLLFHYYDKDFNNEADTPDNFQSRRPNTSFCFLDIRSPGLGDTAMYLCATSRDPGILAGELFFGEGSRLTVL.

The chain joins TRBV5-1 to TRBJ2-3; D remains ambiguous. With 5 bases removed from V and 2 bases from J, the gap between germline ends came to 15 bases. Germline-derived CDR1 and CDR2 are SGHRS and YFSETQ. CDR3 length: 15 residues. The CDR3 loop reads CASRSQVISTDTQYF. DNA for the CDR3: TGCGCCAGCAGGAGTCAGGTTATCTCCACAGATACGCAGTATTTT.

The sample holds a few counts of this clonotype. The chain carries TRBV7-6 and TRBJ2-3; 11 bases line up with TRBD2. The V segment lost 4 bases and the J segment 7 bases; nucleotides outside the gene matches: 7. Germline loops: CDR1 SGHVS, CDR2 FNYEAQ. CDR3 length: 15 amino acids. In DNA, the CDR3 is TGTGCCAGCAGCTCGCTACTAGCGGGGGCCAATACGCAGTATTTT. Protein product: CASSSLLAGANTQYF.

The chain recombines TRBV12-3 or TRBV12-4 with TRBJ1-4; D might be TRBD1 (6 bases). With 5 bases removed from V and 10 bases from J, the gap between germline ends came to 14 bases. This CDR3 has 13 amino acids. The CDR3 loop reads CASSLDRLAKLFF. Here the CDR3 DNA reads TGTGCCAGCAGTCTTGACAGGCTCGCAAAACTGTTTTTT.

This clonotype was observed a handful of times. J is TRBJ2-5 and V is TRBV18; no firm D call. V lost 1 base and J 5 bases, leaving 8 bases between the germline ends. CDR3 length equals 13 residues. Per germline, CDR1 KGHSH and CDR2 LQKENI. The CDR3 coding sequence is TGTGCCAGCTCACCACTGGGAAGGGAGACCCAGTACTTC. Amino acids: CASSPLGRETQYF.

This rearrangement joins TRBV7-2 to TRBJ1-6; maybe TRBD1 (5 bases). The CDR3 covers 15 residues. Trimming left V 6 bases short and J 8 bases short, with 17 bases between. Germline V gives CDR1 SGHTA, CDR2 FQGNSA. CDR3 in amino acids: CASSRTGTWDSPLHF. The CDR3 DNA is TGTGCCAGCAGTAGAACCGGGACCTGGGATTCACCCCTCCACTTT.